This record looks at one TCR beta chain sequence and its context. The data derive from a study of CDR3 diversity in severe acne. TCRdb re-called the PCR reads through MiXCR, storing one row per CDR3 protein. The top ten hold around 12% of the sample, which has about 98,000 distinct CDR3 sequences, roughly half seen once. The germline CDR1 and CDR2 sequences are MNHEY and SMNVEV (reference sequence). The CDR3 has 14 residues. V gave up 6 bases and J gave up 1 base; unmatched junction bases: 2. The chain links TRBV27 to TRBJ2-7; TRBD2 agrees at 11 bases. The sequence came from a male donor with acne. The sequencing input was blood. The CDR3 coding sequence is TGTGCCAGCAGACTAGCGGGGGTATCCTACGAGCAGTACTTC. It codes for CASRLAGVSYEQYF.